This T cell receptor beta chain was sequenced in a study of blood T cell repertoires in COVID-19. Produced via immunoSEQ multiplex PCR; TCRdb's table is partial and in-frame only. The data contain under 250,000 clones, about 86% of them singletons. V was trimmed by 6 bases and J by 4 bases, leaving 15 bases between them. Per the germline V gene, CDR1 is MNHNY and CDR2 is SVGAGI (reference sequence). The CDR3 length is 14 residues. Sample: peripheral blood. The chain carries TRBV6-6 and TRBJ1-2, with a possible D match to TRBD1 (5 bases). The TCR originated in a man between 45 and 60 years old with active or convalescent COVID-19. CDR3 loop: CASRASTGGYGYTF. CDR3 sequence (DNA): TGTGCCAGCAGGGCTTCGACCGGGGGCTATGGCTACACCTTC.